This T cell receptor beta chain was profiled in a study of glioma-infiltrating T cells. This CDR3 is 14 amino acids long. CDR1 MNHNS and CDR2 SASEGT come from the germline V gene. Trimming shortened V by 8 bases and J by 0 bases, and 12 bases separated the two germline ends. Study results and limitations: Very few CDR3 sequences were shared between tissue and blood.

TCR alpha and beta CDR3 regions were amplified from RNA using iRepertoire nested multiplex PCR. For one-step reverse transcription and amplification, about 90-400 ng of tissue mRNA or PBMC total RNA was used. TCRdb analysed the multiplex PCR reads with MiXCR anew, one entry per CDR3 protein. The data hold over 90,000 distinct CDR3 sequences, with around 30% observed a single time. This clonotype was observed at least ten times. Its antigen is unidentified. The chain has TRBV6-1 and TRBJ2-3; D is possibly TRBD2 (6 bases). The origin of this receptor is a human donor with low-grade glioma or glioblastoma, undergoing nonglioma brain surgery, or in good health (not recorded which). Sequencing was performed on glioma tissue, nonneoplastic brain tissue, or PBMCs (not recorded which). In nucleotides, the CDR3 is TGTGCCAGCCTAACCGGGGGTAGCACAGATACGCAGTATTTT. It is translated as CASLTGGSTDTQYF.